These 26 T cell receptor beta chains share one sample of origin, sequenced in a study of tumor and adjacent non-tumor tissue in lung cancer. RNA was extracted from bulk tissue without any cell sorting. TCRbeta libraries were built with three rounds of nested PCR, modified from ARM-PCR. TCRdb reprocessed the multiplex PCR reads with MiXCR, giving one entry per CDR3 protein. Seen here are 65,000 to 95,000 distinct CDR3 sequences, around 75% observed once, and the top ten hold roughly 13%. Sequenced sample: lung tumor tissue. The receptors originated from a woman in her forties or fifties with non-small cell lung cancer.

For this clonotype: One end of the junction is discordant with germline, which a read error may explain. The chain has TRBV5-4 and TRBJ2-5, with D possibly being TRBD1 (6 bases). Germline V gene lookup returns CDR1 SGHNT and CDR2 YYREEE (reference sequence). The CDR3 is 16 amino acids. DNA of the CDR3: TGTGCCAGCAGCTTGAGTCGCAGGGGCTACCACGAGACCCAGTACTTC. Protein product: CASSLSRRGYHETQYF.

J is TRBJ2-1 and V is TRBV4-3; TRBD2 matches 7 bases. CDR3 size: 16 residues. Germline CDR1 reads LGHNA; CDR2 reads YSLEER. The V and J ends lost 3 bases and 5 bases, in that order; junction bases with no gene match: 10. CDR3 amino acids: CASSQRSSGNDNEQFF. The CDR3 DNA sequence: TGCGCCAGCAGCCAGAGATCTAGCGGCAATGACAATGAGCAGTTCTTC.

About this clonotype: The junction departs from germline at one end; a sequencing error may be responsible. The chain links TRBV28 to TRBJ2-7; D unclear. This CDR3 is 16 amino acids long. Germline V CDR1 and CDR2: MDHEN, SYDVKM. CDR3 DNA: TGTGCCAGCAGTATATATCACTCGGGCAGGTCCTACGAGCAGTATTTC. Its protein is CASSIYHSGRSYEQYF.

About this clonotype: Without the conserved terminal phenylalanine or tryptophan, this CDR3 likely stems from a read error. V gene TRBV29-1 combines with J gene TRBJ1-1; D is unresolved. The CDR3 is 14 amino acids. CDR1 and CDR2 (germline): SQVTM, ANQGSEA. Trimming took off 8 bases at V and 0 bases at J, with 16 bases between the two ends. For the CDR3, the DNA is TGCAGCCTTGGGGAGGGTCCGATGAACACTGAAGCTTTCTAT. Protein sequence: CSLGEGPMNTEAFY.

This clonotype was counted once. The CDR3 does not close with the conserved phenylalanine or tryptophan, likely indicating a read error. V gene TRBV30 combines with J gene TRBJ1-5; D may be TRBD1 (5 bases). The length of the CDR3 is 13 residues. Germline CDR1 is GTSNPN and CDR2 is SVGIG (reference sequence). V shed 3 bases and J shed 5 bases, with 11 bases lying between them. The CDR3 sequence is CAWSGTADQPQHI. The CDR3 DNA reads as TGTGCCTGGAGCGGGACGGCAGATCAGCCCCAGCATATT.

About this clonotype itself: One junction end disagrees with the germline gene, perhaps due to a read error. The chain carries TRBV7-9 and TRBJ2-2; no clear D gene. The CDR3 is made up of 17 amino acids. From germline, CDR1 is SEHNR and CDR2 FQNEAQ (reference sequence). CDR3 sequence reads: CASSEERLAFNTGELFF. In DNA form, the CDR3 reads TGCGCCAGCAGCGAAGAGAGGTTAGCTTTCAACACCGGGGAGCTGTTTTTT.

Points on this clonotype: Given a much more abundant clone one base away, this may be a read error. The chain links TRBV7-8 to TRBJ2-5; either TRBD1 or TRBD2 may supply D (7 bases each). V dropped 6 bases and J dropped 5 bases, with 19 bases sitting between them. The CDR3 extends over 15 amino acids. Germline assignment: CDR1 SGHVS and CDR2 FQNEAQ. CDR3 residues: CASSLTSRGMETQYF. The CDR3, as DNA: TGTGCCAGCAGTTTGACTAGCAGGGGGATGGAGACCCAGTACTTC.

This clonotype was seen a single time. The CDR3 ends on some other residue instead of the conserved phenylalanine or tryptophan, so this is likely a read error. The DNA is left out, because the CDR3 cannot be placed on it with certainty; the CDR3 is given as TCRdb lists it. The CDR3 loop is CSARGVVAGLTDTQYY. J is TRBJ2-3 and V is TRBV20-1; TRBD2 is the table's D call and was not checked against the DNA. The CDR3 numbers 16 amino acids, ends counted. The germline gives CDR1 DFQATT, CDR2 SNEGSKA (reference sequence).

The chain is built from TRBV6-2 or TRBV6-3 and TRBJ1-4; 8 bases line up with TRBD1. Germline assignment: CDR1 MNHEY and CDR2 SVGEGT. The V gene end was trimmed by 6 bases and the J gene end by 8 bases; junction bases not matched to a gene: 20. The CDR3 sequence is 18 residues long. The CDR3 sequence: CASSYDTTGVQVMEKLFF. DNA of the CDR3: TGTGCCAGCAGCTACGATACGACAGGGGTCCAGGTTATGGAAAAACTGTTTTTT.

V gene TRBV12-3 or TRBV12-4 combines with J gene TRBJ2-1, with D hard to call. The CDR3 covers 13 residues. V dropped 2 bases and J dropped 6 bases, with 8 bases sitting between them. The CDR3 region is CASSLLCFNEQFF. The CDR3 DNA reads TGTGCCAGCAGTTTATTGTGTTTCAATGAGCAGTTCTTC.

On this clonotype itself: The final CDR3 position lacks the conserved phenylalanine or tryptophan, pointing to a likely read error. In nucleotides, the CDR3 is TGTGCTAGCAGTACACCCGGACTTCTAGAAATTCCAGATATGCAGTATTTG. This gives the protein CASSTPGLLEIPDMQYL. The rearrangement links TRBV6-6 to TRBJ2-3; TRBD2 might be the D (5 bases). CDR1 MNHNY and CDR2 SVGAGI come from the germline V gene (reference sequence). The CDR3 contains 17 residues.

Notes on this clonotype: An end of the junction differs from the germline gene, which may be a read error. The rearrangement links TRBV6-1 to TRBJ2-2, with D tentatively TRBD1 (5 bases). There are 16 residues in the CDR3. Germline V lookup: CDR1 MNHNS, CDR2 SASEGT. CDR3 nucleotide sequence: TGTGCTAGCATGCGGTCTTCGACAGTGAACATCGGGGAGCTGTTTTTT. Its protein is CASMRSSTVNIGELFF.

The CDR3 loop reads CSAGERAANYGYTF. As DNA, the CDR3 is TGCAGTGCTGGCGAGAGAGCAGCTAACTATGGCTACACCTTC. V usage is TRBV20-1 and J usage is TRBJ1-2; D is uncertain. With 5 bases removed from V and 0 bases from J, the gap between germline ends came to 13 bases. The CDR3 covers 14 residues. CDR1 DFQATT and CDR2 SNEGSKA come from the germline V gene (reference sequence).

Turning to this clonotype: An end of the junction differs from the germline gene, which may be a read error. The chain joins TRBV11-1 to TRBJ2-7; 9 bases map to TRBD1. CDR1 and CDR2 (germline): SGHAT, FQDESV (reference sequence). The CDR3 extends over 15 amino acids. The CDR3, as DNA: TGTGCCAGCAGCTTAAGGGACAGGGACGAGCATGAGCGGTACTTC. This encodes CASSLRDRDEHERYF.

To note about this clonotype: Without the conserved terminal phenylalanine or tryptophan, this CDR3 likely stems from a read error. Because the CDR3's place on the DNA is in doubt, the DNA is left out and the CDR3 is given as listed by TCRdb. The CDR3 protein is CATEGGIGEPFL. The chain couples TRBV24-1 to TRBJ2-2; the table gives TRBD1 as D, unverified against the DNA. Germline CDR1 is KGHDR and CDR2 is SFDVKD. The CDR3 length is 12 residues, termini included.

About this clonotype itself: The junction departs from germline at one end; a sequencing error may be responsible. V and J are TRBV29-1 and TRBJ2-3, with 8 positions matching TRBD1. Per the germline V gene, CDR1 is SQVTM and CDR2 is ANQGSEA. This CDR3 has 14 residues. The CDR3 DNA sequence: TGCAGTGCGAGGACAGGGCCTCTCACATATACGCAGTATTTT. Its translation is CSARTGPLTYTQYF.

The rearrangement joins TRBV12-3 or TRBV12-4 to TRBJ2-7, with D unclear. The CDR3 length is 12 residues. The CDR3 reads CARSKEVGEQYF. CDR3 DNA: TGTGCTAGAAGCAAAGAGGTGGGCGAGCAGTACTTC.

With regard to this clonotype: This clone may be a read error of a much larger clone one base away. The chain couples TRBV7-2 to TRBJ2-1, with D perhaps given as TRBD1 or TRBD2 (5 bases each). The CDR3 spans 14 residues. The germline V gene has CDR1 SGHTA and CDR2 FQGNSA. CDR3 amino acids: CARSSSGAHNEQFF. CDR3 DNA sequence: TGTGCCAGGAGCTCTTCCGGGGCTCACAATGAGCAGTTCTTC.

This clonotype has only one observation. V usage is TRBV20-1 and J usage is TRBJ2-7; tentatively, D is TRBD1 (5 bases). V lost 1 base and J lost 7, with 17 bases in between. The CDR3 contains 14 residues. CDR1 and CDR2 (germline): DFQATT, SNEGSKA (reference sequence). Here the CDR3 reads CSARGGSDSREQYF. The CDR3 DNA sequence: TGCAGTGCTAGAGGGGGCAGCGACTCAAGGGAGCAGTACTTC.

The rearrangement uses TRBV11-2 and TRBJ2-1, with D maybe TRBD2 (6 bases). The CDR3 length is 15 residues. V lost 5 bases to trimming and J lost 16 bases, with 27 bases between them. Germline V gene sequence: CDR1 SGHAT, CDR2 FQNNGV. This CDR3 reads CASSAGPSSYNEYFF. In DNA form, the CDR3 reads TGTGCCAGCAGCGCGGGGCCTAGCTCATACAATGAGTACTTCTTC.

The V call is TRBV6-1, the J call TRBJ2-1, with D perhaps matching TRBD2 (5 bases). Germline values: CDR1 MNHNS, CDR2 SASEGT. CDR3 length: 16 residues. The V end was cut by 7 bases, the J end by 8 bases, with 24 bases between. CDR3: CASMSLRGSIVDEQFF. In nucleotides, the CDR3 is TGTGCCAGCATGAGCCTAAGAGGGTCCATTGTGGATGAGCAGTTCTTC.

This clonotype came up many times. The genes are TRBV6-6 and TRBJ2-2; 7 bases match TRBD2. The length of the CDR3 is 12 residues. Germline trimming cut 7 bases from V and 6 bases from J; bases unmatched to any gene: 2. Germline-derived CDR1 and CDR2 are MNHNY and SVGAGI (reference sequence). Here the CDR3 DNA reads TGTGCCAGCACTGCGGGAGCCGGGGAGCTGTTTTTT. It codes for CASTAGAGELFF.

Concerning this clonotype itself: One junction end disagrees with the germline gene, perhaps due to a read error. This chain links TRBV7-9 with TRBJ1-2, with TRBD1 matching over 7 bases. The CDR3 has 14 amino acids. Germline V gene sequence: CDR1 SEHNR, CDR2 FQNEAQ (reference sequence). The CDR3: CASSLGQSILGFTF. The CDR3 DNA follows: TGTGCCAGCAGCCTGGGACAGTCCATCCTTGGCTTCACCTTC.

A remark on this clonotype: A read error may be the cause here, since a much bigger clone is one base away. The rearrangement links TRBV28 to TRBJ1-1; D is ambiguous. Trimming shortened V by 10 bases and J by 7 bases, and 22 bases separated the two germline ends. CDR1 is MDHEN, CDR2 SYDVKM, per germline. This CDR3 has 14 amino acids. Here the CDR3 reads CANSPGPQRYEAFF. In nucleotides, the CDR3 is TGTGCCAACAGCCCCGGGCCCCAAAGGTATGAAGCTTTCTTT.

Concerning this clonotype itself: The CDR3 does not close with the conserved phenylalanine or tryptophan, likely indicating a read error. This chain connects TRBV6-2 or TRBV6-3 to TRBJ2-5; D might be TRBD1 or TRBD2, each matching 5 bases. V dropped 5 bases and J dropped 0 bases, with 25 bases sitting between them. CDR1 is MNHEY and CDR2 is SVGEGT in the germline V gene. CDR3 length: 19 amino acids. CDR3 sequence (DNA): TGTGCCAGCAGTCCACGAACGGGGACGGTGGTAAAGTACCAAGAGACCCAGTACCTC. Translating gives CASSPRTGTVVKYQETQYL.

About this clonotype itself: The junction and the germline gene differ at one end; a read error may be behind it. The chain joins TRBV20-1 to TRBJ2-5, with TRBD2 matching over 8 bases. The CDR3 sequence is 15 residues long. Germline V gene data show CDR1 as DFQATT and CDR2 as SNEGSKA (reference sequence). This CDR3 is CNARDGTRPLWTHYF. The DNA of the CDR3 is TGCAATGCTAGAGATGGGACTAGGCCCCTGTGGACCCACTACTTC.